The 18 T cell receptor beta chains in this list originate from one sample, sequenced in a study of beta chain features in type 1 diabetes. Whole-study results and caveats: In every one of the four CD4+ subsets, TCRB CDR3s were moderately but significantly shorter in Type 1 diabetes patients.

These TCRs are of unknown antigen specificity. The authors reverse transcribed all of the isolated RNA, so sequencing captured expressed TCRB transcripts. The method was immunoSEQ multiplex PCR; TCRdb's version includes in-frame clones alone and lacks a portion of them. This table holds hundreds of thousands of clones, about 14% found once. The sample taken for sequencing was naive CD4+ T cells from blood. The receptors derive from a man younger than 30 with type 1 diabetes.

This clone showed up just a few times. This chain connects TRBV5-6 to TRBJ1-2; no firm D call. This CDR3 has 13 residues. V gave up 5 bases and J gave up 4 bases, with 12 bases separating them. Germline loops: CDR1 SGHDT, CDR2 YYEEEE. Here the CDR3 DNA reads TGTGCCAGCAGAGAACAGCTGGGCTATGGCTACACCTTC. Translating it yields CASREQLGYGYTF.

The chain combines TRBV25-1 with TRBJ2-2, with D perhaps matching TRBD1 or TRBD2 (5 bases each). The CDR3 spans 15 residues. Trimming left V 8 bases short and J 3 bases short, with 16 bases between. Looked up from germline, CDR1 is MGHDK and CDR2 is SYGVNS. The CDR3 spells CASSDGTEHTGELFF. The CDR3 DNA reads as TGTGCCAGCTCGGACGGGACGGAGCACACCGGGGAGCTGTTTTTT.

The chain uses TRBV5-4 and TRBJ2-1; TRBD2 agrees at 7 bases. Trimming cost V 0 bases and J 8 bases; bases outside gene matches: 8. Germline loops: CDR1 SGHNT, CDR2 YYREEE (reference sequence). This CDR3 comprises 15 residues. The CDR3 DNA sequence: TGTGCCAGCAGCTTGGCAAGGGGAGGGATGGATGAGCAGTTCTTC. This codes for CASSLARGGMDEQFF.

There are a few counts of this clone. The J gene is TRBJ2-1, the V gene TRBV7-2, with 9 bases lining up with TRBD1. The V segment lost 0 bases and the J segment 3 bases; nucleotides outside the gene matches: 3. The CDR3 extends over 16 amino acids. Germline values: CDR1 SGHTA, CDR2 FQGNSA. The DNA for the CDR3 is TGTGCCAGCAGCTTAGCCGGGGACAGGGTCTACAATGAGCAGTTCTTC. This translates into CASSLAGDRVYNEQFF.

This clone has only a few counts. This chain links TRBV7-2 with TRBJ1-1; D unresolved. CDR3 length: 14 residues. The V gene's germline CDR1 is SGHTA and CDR2 FQGNSA. The V end lost 1 base, the J end lost 5 bases, and 11 bases lay between the germline ends. The CDR3 loop reads CASSLGPTETEAFF. The DNA of the CDR3 is TGTGCCAGCAGCTTAGGTCCTACCGAGACTGAAGCTTTCTTT.

The rearrangement joins TRBV6-5 to TRBJ2-2; TRBD2 matches 8 bases. This CDR3 region has 13 residues. CDR1 MNHEY and CDR2 SVGAGI come from the germline V gene. Trimming took 7 bases from V and 6 from J; bases not matched to a gene: 4. CDR3 DNA: TGTGCCAGCAAAGGACTAGCCCCCGGGGAGCTGTTTTTT. This encodes CASKGLAPGELFF.

Details on this clone: Other DNA sequences in this specimen translate into the identical CDR3. The gene calls are TRBV9 and TRBJ1-1, with D uncertain. The CDR3 loop spans 13 amino acids. CDR1 and CDR2 from the germline V gene are SGDLS and YYNGEE. The V gene lost 0 bases and the J gene lost 2 bases, with 5 bases spanning the gap. The CDR3 nucleotides read TGTGCCAGCAGCGTAGACGGCAACACTGAAGCTTTCTTT. Its protein product is CASSVDGNTEAFF.

This clone was seen more than once but under ten times. The J gene is TRBJ1-4, the V gene TRBV30, with D hard to call. The V and J ends lost 2 bases and 0 bases respectively, with 10 bases between them. The CDR3 extends over 15 amino acids. In germline, CDR1 is GTSNPN, CDR2 SVGIG (reference sequence). CDR3 coding DNA: TGTGCCTGGAGTCCAAGACACTCAACTAATGAAAAACTGTTTTTT. Amino acids: CAWSPRHSTNEKLFF. Full variable domain (remainder filled in from reference TRBV30 and TRBJ1-4): SQTIHQWPATLVQPVGSPLSLECTVEGTSNPNLYWYRQAAGRGLQLLFYSVGIGQISSEVPQNLSASRPQDRQFILSSKKLLLSDSGFYLCAWSPRHSTNEKLFFGSGTQLSVL.

V and J are TRBV2 and TRBJ2-1; no firm D call. The CDR3 consists of 15 residues. V was clipped by 1 base and J by 0 bases, with 7 bases between them. The germline V gene has CDR1 SNHLY and CDR2 FYNNEI. The CDR3 nucleotides are TGTGCCAGCAGTGAAGTCCGAAGCTCCTACAATGAGCAGTTCTTC. As protein: CASSEVRSSYNEQFF. The complete variable domain, with remaining parts taken from reference TRBV2 and TRBJ2-1, reads EPEVTQTPSHQVTQMGQEVILRCVPISNHLYFYWYRQILGQKVEFLVSFYNNEISEKSEIFDDQFSVERPDGSNFTLKIRSTKLEDSAMYFCASSEVRSSYNEQFFGPGTRLTVL.

The CDR3 DNA follows: TGTGCCAGCACTTCCGGGACAGTTGGGGCCAACGTCCTGACTTTC. Its protein is CASTSGTVGANVLTF. The genes are TRBV2 and TRBJ2-6; TRBD1 matches at 7 bases. V was pared by 7 bases and J by 3 bases, with 6 bases of the junction left unmatched. CDR3 size: 15 residues. From germline, CDR1 is SNHLY and CDR2 FYNNEI.

In this sample, this clone turned up a few times. The rearrangement joins TRBV30 to TRBJ1-5; D is unresolved. The germline CDR1 and CDR2 sequences are GTSNPN and SVGIG (reference sequence). The CDR3 loop spans 13 amino acids. Trimming removed 4 bases from V and 5 bases from J, with 12 bases in between. The CDR3 DNA follows: TGTGCCTGGACGGGTGTTGATGATCAGCCCCAGCATTTT. Translation: CAWTGVDDQPQHF. The whole variable domain, filled in from reference TRBV30 and TRBJ1-5, reads SQTIHQWPATLVQPVGSPLSLECTVEGTSNPNLYWYRQAAGRGLQLLFYSVGIGQISSEVPQNLSASRPQDRQFILSSKKLLLSDSGFYLCAWTGVDDQPQHFGDGTRLSIL.

This clone has more than one count but fewer than ten. The chain recombines TRBV29-1 with TRBJ1-1, with unresolved D. The germline CDR1 and CDR2 sequences are SQVTM and ANQGSEA. The CDR3 contains 12 residues. V was clipped by 6 bases and J by 0 bases, with 8 bases between them. CDR3 nucleotide sequence: TGCAGCGTAGGACGGATGAACACTGAAGCTTTCTTT. Translation gives CSVGRMNTEAFF.

This clone was observed a handful of times. J is TRBJ2-7 and V is TRBV28; no clear D gene. V gave up 3 bases and J gave up 5 bases, with 5 bases separating them. Germline CDR1 reads MDHEN; CDR2 reads SYDVKM. The CDR3 sequence is 11 residues long. CDR3 protein: CASSFLNEQYF. In DNA, the CDR3 is TGTGCCAGCAGTTTTTTAAACGAGCAGTACTTC.

V and J are TRBV29-1 and TRBJ2-1; 9 bases are a match to TRBD2. CDR3 size: 16 residues. V shed 7 bases and J 8 bases; nucleotides not matched to a gene: 18. Germline CDR1 and CDR2: SQVTM and ANQGSEA. The CDR3 sequence: CSGLTPGREGTDEQFF. The CDR3, as DNA: TGCAGCGGTCTTACCCCCGGGCGGGAGGGCACCGATGAGCAGTTCTTC.

The rearrangement links TRBV14 to TRBJ2-1, with 9 bases fitting TRBD2. V dropped 4 bases and J dropped 5; count of bases not matched to a gene: 3. The length of the CDR3 is 14 residues. Germline V gene lookup returns CDR1 SGHDN and CDR2 FVKESK. CDR3 protein: CASSRWTSDNEQFF. The CDR3 coding sequence is TGTGCCAGCAGCCGATGGACTAGCGACAATGAGCAGTTCTTC.

The chain recombines TRBV7-6 with TRBJ2-5, with TRBD2 as a possible D gene (6 bases). The ends were cut back, 3 bases at V and 5 bases at J, with 10 bases in the middle. Germline V gene sequence: CDR1 SGHVS, CDR2 FNYEAQ. There are 13 residues in the CDR3. CDR3 sequence reads: CASSFGAGETQYF. In DNA, the CDR3 is TGTGCCAGCAGCTTCGGGGCGGGGGAGACCCAGTACTTC.

This sequence joins TRBV6-1 and TRBJ2-1; no definite D call. CDR3 length: 13 amino acids. Per germline, CDR1 MNHNS and CDR2 SASEGT. Trimming pared 5 bases from V and 10 bases from J, leaving 15 bases between. CDR3 loop: CASSRGPKGEQFF. CDR3 DNA sequence: TGTGCCAGCAGTCGCGGACCCAAGGGCGAGCAGTTCTTC.

V and J are TRBV29-1 and TRBJ1-4; no clear D gene. Germline CDR1 and CDR2: SQVTM and ANQGSEA. Trimming pared 5 bases from V and 3 bases from J, leaving 13 bases between. The CDR3 length is 14 residues. CDR3 sequence (DNA): TGCAGCGTTCCTTTCGGGCCTTCTAATGAAAAACTGTTTTTT. It specifies CSVPFGPSNEKLFF.